This passage covers 32 T cell receptor beta chains from one sample sequenced in a study of OX40 agonist ivuxolimab in advanced cancers. The protocol was immunoSEQ multiplex PCR, while the TCRdb copy is restricted to in-frame clones and leaves out a portion. Of 81,000 or so clones listed, 88% are singletons. Sequencing was performed on CD4+ or CD8+ T cells sorted from blood, taken in a trial of the OX40 agonist ivuxolimab. These receptors came from an adult with an advanced solid tumor such as melanoma, head and neck, liver or kidney cancer.

V usage is TRBV11-1 and J usage is TRBJ1-1; TRBD1 might be the D (6 bases). CDR1 and CDR2 (germline): SGHAT, FQDESV (reference sequence). Trimming removed 5 bases from V and 1 base from J, with 11 bases in between. The CDR3 contains 14 residues. The CDR3 loop is CASSARQANTEAFF. The DNA for the CDR3 is TGTGCCAGCAGCGCACGACAGGCGAACACTGAAGCTTTCTTT. Looking up the rest from reference TRBV11-1 and TRBJ1-1 gives the full variable domain: EAEVAQSPRYKITEKSQAVAFWCDPISGHATLYWYRQILGQGPELLVQFQDESVVDDSQLPKDRFSAERLKGVDSTLKIQPAELGDSAMYLCASSARQANTEAFFGQGTRLTVV.

The V call is TRBV5-1, the J call TRBJ2-2; possible D gene TRBD2, 6 bases. CDR1 is SGHRS and CDR2 is YFSETQ in the germline V gene. The CDR3 is 15 residues long. With 4 bases removed from V and 0 bases from J, the gap between germline ends came to 10 bases. CDR3 loop: CASSPGVANTGELFF. CDR3 DNA sequence: TGCGCCAGCAGCCCGGGAGTGGCGAACACCGGGGAGCTGTTTTTT.

The V and J genes are TRBV18 and TRBJ1-1; D unresolved. CDR1 is KGHSH, CDR2 LQKENI, per germline. CDR3 size: 13 residues. V lost 3 bases to trimming and J lost 1 base, with 6 bases between them. As DNA, the CDR3 is TGTGCCAGCTCACCTGGGGAGAACACTGAAGCTTTCTTT. Translating it yields CASSPGENTEAFF.

Here the CDR3 reads CASSEWTGGEQYF. CDR3 in DNA: TGTGCCAGCAGTGAGTGGACAGGGGGCGAGCAGTACTTC. V and J are TRBV6-1 and TRBJ2-7; 10 bases are a match to TRBD1. This CDR3 contains 13 residues. The germline V gene has CDR1 MNHNS and CDR2 SASEGT. V trimming: 3 bases; J trimming: 6 bases; junction bases outside the gene matches: 2.

The rearrangement links TRBV19 to TRBJ1-2; a possible D gene is TRBD1 (5 bases). This CDR3 is 14 amino acids long. With 3 bases removed from V and 3 bases from J, the gap between germline ends came to 11 bases. Germline values: CDR1 LNHDA, CDR2 SQIVND (reference sequence). Here the CDR3 reads CASSIVMGDYGYTF. The CDR3 DNA follows: TGTGCCAGTAGTATCGTAATGGGGGACTATGGCTACACCTTC.

The gene calls are TRBV18 and TRBJ1-1; D is unclear. Germline loops: CDR1 KGHSH, CDR2 LQKENI. Trimming stripped 6 bases from V and 0 bases from J, with 14 bases between. CDR3 length: 15 amino acids. DNA of the CDR3: TGTGCCAGCTCCCTTACGGACGGATTGAACACTGAAGCTTTCTTT. Its protein is CASSLTDGLNTEAFF.

The chain carries TRBV19 and TRBJ1-2; no definite D call. With 3 bases removed from V and 4 bases from J, the gap between germline ends came to 9 bases. CDR1 is LNHDA and CDR2 is SQIVND in the germline V gene (reference sequence). This CDR3 is built from 13 residues. The CDR3 loop reads CASSISALYGYTF. Written as DNA, the CDR3 is TGTGCCAGTAGTATTTCAGCCCTCTATGGCTACACCTTC.

The rearrangement uses TRBV5-1 and TRBJ1-1; tentatively, D is TRBD1 (5 bases). This CDR3 is built from 14 residues. Looked up from germline, CDR1 is SGHRS and CDR2 is YFSETQ. V dropped 3 bases and J dropped 4 bases, with 13 bases sitting between them. DNA for the CDR3: TGCGCCAGCAGCTACGCCGACGGGGGCACTGAAGCTTTCTTT. As protein: CASSYADGGTEAFF.

The sample holds a few counts of this clone. V is TRBV6-4 and J is TRBJ2-7; no clear D gene. The CDR3 loop spans 13 amino acids. V lost 8 bases and J lost 7, with 18 bases in between. The germline CDR1 and CDR2 sequences are MRHNA and SNTAGT. The CDR3 region is CASLKLYPREQYF. In DNA, the CDR3 is TGTGCCAGCCTCAAGTTGTATCCGAGGGAGCAGTACTTC.

V gene TRBV6-1 combines with J gene TRBJ2-3, with D tentatively TRBD2 (6 bases). Germline assignment: CDR1 MNHNS and CDR2 SASEGT. The CDR3 is made up of 16 amino acids. Trimming cost V 4 bases and J 5 bases, with 19 bases left between them. CDR3 nucleotide sequence: TGTGCCAGCAGTGCCCCCCCCAGCGGGTTCGGAGATACGCAGTATTTT. This codes for CASSAPPSGFGDTQYF.

The rearrangement links TRBV5-5 to TRBJ2-5; unclear D gene. Between the trimmed V and J ends, which lost 1 base and 5 bases, there was a span of 15 bases. Germline values: CDR1 SGHKS, CDR2 YYEKEE (reference sequence). CDR3 length equals 15 residues. CDR3 sequence reads: CASSLIKSFEETQYF. In DNA, the CDR3 is TGTGCCAGCAGCTTGATAAAGTCCTTTGAGGAGACCCAGTACTTC. The full variable domain, completed using reference TRBV5-5 and TRBJ2-5, is DAGVTQSPTHLIKTRGQQVTLRCSPISGHKSVSWYQQVLGQGPQFIFQYYEKEERGRGNFPDRFSARQFPNYSSELNVNALLLGDSALYLCASSLIKSFEETQYFGPGTRLLVL.

The chain recombines TRBV6-5 with TRBJ1-4; D might be TRBD1 (6 bases). The CDR3 runs 13 residues. CDR1 and CDR2 (germline): MNHEY, SVGAGI. V gave up 4 bases and J gave up 7 bases, with 10 bases separating them. For the CDR3, the DNA is TGTGCCAGCAGTTCCAGGGGTTCTGAAAAACTGTTTTTT. As protein: CASSSRGSEKLFF.

The chain carries TRBV7-9 and TRBJ2-7; possibly TRBD1 for D (6 bases). This CDR3 spans 15 amino acids. Trimming left V 5 bases short and J 6 bases short, with 20 bases between. CDR1 is SEHNR and CDR2 is FQNEAQ in the germline V gene (reference sequence). CDR3 in amino acids: CASSTHRDTLREQYF. The CDR3 nucleotides read TGTGCCAGCAGCACCCACCGGGACACGCTCCGCGAGCAGTACTTC.

The chain links TRBV5-6 to TRBJ1-4, with 10 bases lining up with TRBD1. The V gene's germline CDR1 is SGHDT and CDR2 YYEEEE. The trim removed 4 bases at V and 6 bases at J, leaving 6 bases unmatched. The CDR3 consists of 15 residues. CDR3 residues: CASSRRGTGDEKLFF. For the CDR3, the DNA is TGTGCCAGCAGCCGGAGGGGGACAGGGGATGAAAAACTGTTTTTT.

The rearrangement links TRBV6-1 to TRBJ1-5, with D unresolved. The CDR3 runs 12 residues. The germline gives CDR1 MNHNS, CDR2 SASEGT. The germline V and J ends were trimmed by 7 bases and 0 bases, with 4 bases remaining between them. The CDR3 nucleotides are TGTGCCAGCAAAGATAGCAATCAGCCCCAGCATTTT. Translated, it gives CASKDSNQPQHF.

The J gene is TRBJ1-2, the V gene TRBV18; 7 bases match TRBD1. V gave up 10 bases and J gave up 8 bases; unmatched junction bases: 13. Germline-derived CDR1 and CDR2 are KGHSH and LQKENI. This CDR3 is 13 amino acids long. This CDR3 is CATSGQSTEGYTF. CDR3 bases: TGTGCCACCTCGGGACAGTCTACGGAAGGCTACACCTTC.

This sequence joins TRBV7-2 and TRBJ1-1; D gene ambiguous. CDR1 is SGHTA, CDR2 FQGNSA, per germline. Trimming left V 5 bases short and J 5 bases short, with 15 bases between. This CDR3 has 14 amino acids. CDR3 amino acids: CASSGFRRMTEAFF. CDR3 DNA sequence: TGTGCCAGCAGCGGTTTCCGACGGATGACTGAAGCTTTCTTT. The whole variable domain, filled in from reference TRBV7-2 and TRBJ1-1, reads GAGVSQSPSNKVTEKGKDVELRCDPISGHTALYWYRQSLGQGLEFLIYFQGNSAPDKSGLPSDRFSAERTGGSVSTLTIQRTQQEDSAVYLCASSGFRRMTEAFFGQGTRLTVV.

The chain has TRBV9 and TRBJ2-1; 9 bases fit TRBD2. The V gene end was trimmed by 3 bases and the J gene end by 4 bases; junction bases not matched to a gene: 8. This CDR3 contains 16 residues. Germline V gives CDR1 SGDLS, CDR2 YYNGEE. CDR3 in amino acids: CASSGDQAGGYNEQFF. In DNA form, the CDR3 reads TGTGCCAGCAGCGGGGATCAAGCGGGGGGTTACAATGAGCAGTTCTTC.

The chain joins TRBV6-1 to TRBJ2-2; D possibly uses TRBD1 or TRBD2 (5 bases each). Germline-derived CDR1 and CDR2 are MNHNS and SASEGT. The CDR3 is made up of 13 amino acids. Deletions cut 7 bases from V and 7 bases from J, with 13 bases between. Here the CDR3 reads CASTLGVGGELFF. The CDR3 DNA reads as TGTGCCAGCACCTTGGGGGTGGGCGGGGAGCTGTTTTTT.

V and J are TRBV7-9 and TRBJ1-1; D is unresolved. The CDR3 runs 13 residues. Germline CDR1 reads SEHNR; CDR2 reads FQNEAQ (reference sequence). V was clipped by 5 bases and J by 0 bases, with 7 bases between them. The CDR3 bases are TGTGCCAGCAGCCAAACAGTGAACACTGAAGCTTTCTTT. Amino acids: CASSQTVNTEAFF.

V gene TRBV9 combines with J gene TRBJ2-5, with D possibly being TRBD1 (5 bases). The germline gives CDR1 SGDLS, CDR2 YYNGEE. CDR3 size: 15 residues. V gave up 3 bases and J gave up 4 bases, with 16 bases separating them. DNA of the CDR3: TGTGCCAGCAGCGGCGCTCTATGGGGCCGAGAGACCCAGTACTTC. Translated, it gives CASSGALWGRETQYF.

This clone was seen once. This chain connects TRBV7-2 to TRBJ2-3, with unresolved D. V lost 3 bases and J lost 2, with 9 bases in between. Germline CDR1 and CDR2: SGHTA and FQGNSA. The CDR3 contains 14 residues. The CDR3 nucleotides read TGTGCCAGCAGCTTTGCCACCAACACAGATACGCAGTATTTT. This gives the protein CASSFATNTDTQYF.

The chain combines TRBV28 with TRBJ1-5; 7 bases fit TRBD1. The germline V gene has CDR1 MDHEN and CDR2 SYDVKM. The ends lost 3 bases at V and 1 base at J; junction bases unmatched: 6. There are 16 residues in the CDR3. The CDR3 sequence: CASSFRPGGSNQPQHF. The DNA for the CDR3 is TGTGCCAGCAGTTTTCGGCCAGGGGGGAGCAATCAGCCCCAGCATTTT. Full variable domain (rest looked up from reference TRBV28 and TRBJ1-5): DVKVTQSSRYLVKRTGEKVFLECVQDMDHENMFWYRQDPGLGLRLIYFSYDVKMKEKGDIPEGYSVSREKKERFSLILESASTNQTSMYLCASSFRPGGSNQPQHFGDGTRLSIL.

This rearrangement joins TRBV18 to TRBJ1-1; the D gene is possibly TRBD1 (6 bases). Germline CDR1 KGHSH, CDR2 LQKENI. CDR3 length equals 15 residues. V was cut by 5 bases and J by 1 base, with 14 bases left in between. The CDR3 nucleotides are TGTGCCAGCTCAGGACCGGGACACCCGAACACTGAAGCTTTCTTT. This gives the protein CASSGPGHPNTEAFF.

The V gene is TRBV15, the J gene TRBJ2-3; D might be TRBD2 (7 bases). V lost 0 bases and J 4 bases, leaving 17 bases between the germline ends. CDR1 and CDR2 (germline): LNHNV, YYDKDF (reference sequence). The CDR3 is 17 residues long. In DNA, the CDR3 is TGTGCCACCAGCAGAGATGTGGGGGGGCAAAAACCAGATACGCAGTATTTT. Its translation: CATSRDVGGQKPDTQYF. Together with reference TRBV15 and TRBJ2-3, the CDR3 gives the full variable domain: DAMVIQNPRYQVTQFGKPVTLSCSQTLNHNVMYWYQQKSSQAPKLLFHYYDKDFNNEADTPDNFQSRRPNTSFCFLDIRSPGLGDTAMYLCATSRDVGGQKPDTQYFGPGTRLTVL.

This chain links TRBV11-2 with TRBJ1-1, with D tentatively TRBD1 (5 bases). V lost 5 bases to trimming and J lost 7 bases, with 17 bases between them. CDR3 length equals 14 residues. CDR1 and CDR2 (germline): SGHAT, FQNNGV. Written as DNA, the CDR3 is TGTGCCAGCAGCGGGACCGGGACCCCTAATGAAGCTTTCTTT. This codes for CASSGTGTPNEAFF.

The CDR3 nucleotides are TGCGCCAGCAGCTCGGGGGACTTTCTGAACACTGAAGCTTTCTTT. It codes for CASSSGDFLNTEAFF. This chain connects TRBV5-1 to TRBJ1-1; D might be TRBD1 (5 bases). The V gene's germline CDR1 is SGHRS and CDR2 YFSETQ. The CDR3 runs 15 residues. The germline V and J ends were trimmed by 3 bases and 0 bases, with 12 bases remaining between them. The full variable domain, in which reference TRBV5-1 and TRBJ1-1 provide the parts outside the CDR3, is KAGVTQTPRYLIKTRGQQVTLSCSPISGHRSVSWYQQTPGQGLQFLFEYFSETQRNKGNFPGRFSGRQFSNSRSEMNVSTLELGDSALYLCASSSGDFLNTEAFFGQGTRLTVV.

The chain links TRBV6-1 to TRBJ2-7; TRBD1 matches 11 bases. With V trimmed by 8 bases and J by 5 bases, 8 bases remained unmatched. The CDR3 loop spans 14 amino acids. Per the germline V gene, CDR1 is MNHNS and CDR2 is SASEGT. The CDR3 loop is CASWTGGDSHEQYF. The CDR3, as DNA: TGTGCCAGCTGGACAGGGGGCGATAGTCACGAGCAGTACTTC.

V usage is TRBV5-6 and J usage is TRBJ1-1, with no clear D. Germline V gene lookup returns CDR1 SGHDT and CDR2 YYEEEE. Deletions cut 0 bases from V and 11 bases from J, with 20 bases between. This CDR3 contains 15 residues. CDR3 DNA sequence: TGTGCCAGCAGCTTGGGGCCCCTGGGCGGTGGTGGGGCTTTCTTT. Translating it yields CASSLGPLGGGGAFF.

V usage is TRBV4-3 and J usage is TRBJ1-1, with D perhaps matching TRBD1 (5 bases). The germline CDR1 and CDR2 sequences are LGHNA and YSLEER. V lost 2 bases, J lost 1 base, and 8 bases lay in between. The CDR3 loop spans 14 amino acids. DNA of the CDR3: TGCGCCAGCAGCCAAATGACAGAGAACACTGAAGCTTTCTTT. It translates to CASSQMTENTEAFF.

V usage is TRBV5-4 and J usage is TRBJ1-4, with D maybe TRBD1 (5 bases). V shed 0 bases and J shed 8 bases, with 14 bases lying between them. Germline loops: CDR1 SGHNT, CDR2 YYREEE (reference sequence). This CDR3 spans 15 amino acids. CDR3: CASSLARGGKEKLFF. Written as DNA, the CDR3 is TGTGCCAGCAGCTTGGCGAGGGGCGGGAAAGAAAAACTGTTTTTT.

J is TRBJ2-1 and V is TRBV5-5; TRBD2 matches 7 bases. CDR3 length equals 15 residues. The junction had 11 bases not matched to a gene; V was cut back by 3 bases and J by 8 bases. Germline CDR1 is SGHKS and CDR2 is YYEKEE (reference sequence). The CDR3 nucleotides read TGTGCCAGCAGCTCACAAGGGGACTATCTGTATGAGCAGTTCTTC. Translated: CASSSQGDYLYEQFF.